The 5 T cell receptor beta chains below all came from one sample that was sequenced in a study of a mutant IDH1 vaccine in newly diagnosed glioma. The time point was: week 5, during vaccination. A 20-mer mutant IDH1 peptide at 300 ug was injected subcutaneously with topical imiquimod. Here immunoSEQ multiplex PCR was the method, and the copy in TCRdb shows in-frame clones only, minus some. This sample has about 42,000 clones; approximately 83% occur once, and the top ten carry 1.5% to 2%. These receptors have no identified antigens. This specimen was PBMCs, taken from a glioma patient whose treatment included an IDH1 peptide vaccine. The receptor source for this set is a man between 35 and 55 years old with glioma.

The rearrangement joins TRBV14 to TRBJ2-6; no firm D call. The CDR3 runs to 15 residues. V dropped 0 bases and J dropped 0 bases, with 3 bases sitting between them. CDR1 is SGHDN, CDR2 FVKESK, per germline. Here the CDR3 DNA reads TGTGCCAGCAGCCAAGAGAGCTCTGGGGCCAACGTCCTGACTTTC. It translates to CASSQESSGANVLTF.

The V and J genes are TRBV18 and TRBJ2-7, with 9 nucleotides matching TRBD1. The junction had 4 bases not matched to a gene; V was cut back by 6 bases and J by 1 base. Germline V gives CDR1 KGHSH, CDR2 LQKENI. The CDR3 contains 14 residues. CDR3 amino acids: CASSPTGGSYEQYF. DNA of the CDR3: TGTGCCAGCTCCCCGACAGGGGGGTCCTACGAGCAGTACTTC.

The chain links TRBV5-8 to TRBJ2-7; no clear D. Germline lookup yields CDR1 SGHTS and CDR2 YDEGEE. The CDR3 runs to 12 residues. V lost 2 bases and J 6 bases, leaving 9 bases between the germline ends. CDR3 in DNA: TGTGCCAGCAGCTTCGCTCGGAGCGAGCAGTACTTC. Amino acids: CASSFARSEQYF.

V gene TRBV19 combines with J gene TRBJ2-7; 9 bases fit TRBD1. The trim removed 5 bases at V and 7 bases at J, leaving 6 bases unmatched. This CDR3 is built from 13 residues. CDR1 LNHDA and CDR2 SQIVND come from the germline V gene (reference sequence). Written as DNA, the CDR3 is TGTGCCAGTAGTGGGACAGGGATAGGGGAGCAGTACTTC. This sequence encodes CASSGTGIGEQYF.

The chain links TRBV27 to TRBJ1-5; D possibly corresponds to TRBD1 (6 bases). CDR1 and CDR2 from the germline V gene are MNHEY and SMNVEV (reference sequence). The CDR3 length is 15 residues. The germline V and J ends were trimmed by 2 bases and 4 bases, with 12 bases remaining between them. The DNA for the CDR3 is TGTGCCAGCAGTTTAAGGGGGAATGGTAATCAGCCCCAGCATTTT. Protein sequence: CASSLRGNGNQPQHF.